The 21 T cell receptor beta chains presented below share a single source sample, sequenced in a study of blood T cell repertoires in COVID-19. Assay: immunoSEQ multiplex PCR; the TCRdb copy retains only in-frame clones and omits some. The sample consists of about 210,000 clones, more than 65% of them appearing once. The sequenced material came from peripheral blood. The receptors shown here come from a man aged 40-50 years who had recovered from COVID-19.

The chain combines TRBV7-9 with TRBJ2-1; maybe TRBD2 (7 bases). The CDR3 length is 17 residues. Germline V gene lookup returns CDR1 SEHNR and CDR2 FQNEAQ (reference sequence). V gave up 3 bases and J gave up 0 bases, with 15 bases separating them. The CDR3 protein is CASSFGRGAVSYNEQFF. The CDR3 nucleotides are TGTGCCAGCAGCTTTGGTCGGGGGGCCGTCTCCTACAATGAGCAGTTCTTC.

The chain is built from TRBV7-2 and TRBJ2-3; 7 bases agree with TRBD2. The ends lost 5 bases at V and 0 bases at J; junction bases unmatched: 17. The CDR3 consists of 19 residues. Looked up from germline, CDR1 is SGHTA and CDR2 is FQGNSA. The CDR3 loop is CASSPQHGGGVPSTDTQYF. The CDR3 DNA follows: TGTGCCAGCAGCCCCCAGCATGGCGGGGGAGTCCCTAGCACAGATACGCAGTATTTT.

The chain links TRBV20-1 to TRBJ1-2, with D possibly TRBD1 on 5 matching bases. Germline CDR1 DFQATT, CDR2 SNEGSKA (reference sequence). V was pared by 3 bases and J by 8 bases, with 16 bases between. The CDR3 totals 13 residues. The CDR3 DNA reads TGCAGTGCTAGTCGTCCAGGGTTAGGGGGCTACACCTTC. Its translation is CSASRPGLGGYTF.

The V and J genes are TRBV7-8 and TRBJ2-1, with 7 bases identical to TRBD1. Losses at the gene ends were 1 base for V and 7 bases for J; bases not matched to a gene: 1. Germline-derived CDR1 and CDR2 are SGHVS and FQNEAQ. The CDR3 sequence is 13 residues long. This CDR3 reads CASSLDRGNEQFF. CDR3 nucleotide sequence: TGTGCCAGCAGCTTAGACAGGGGAAATGAGCAGTTCTTC.

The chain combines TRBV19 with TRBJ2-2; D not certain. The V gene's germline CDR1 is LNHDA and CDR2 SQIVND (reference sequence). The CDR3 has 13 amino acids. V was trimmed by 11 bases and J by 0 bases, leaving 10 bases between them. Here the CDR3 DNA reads TGTGCCGACCGAGGTGCGAACACCGGGGAGCTGTTTTTT. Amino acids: CADRGANTGELFF. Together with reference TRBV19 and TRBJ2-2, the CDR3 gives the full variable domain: DGGITQSPKYLFRKEGQNVTLSCEQNLNHDAMYWYRQDPGQGLRLIYYSQIVNDFQKGDIAEGYSVSREKKESFPLTVTSAQKNPTAFYLCADRGANTGELFFGEGSRLTVL.

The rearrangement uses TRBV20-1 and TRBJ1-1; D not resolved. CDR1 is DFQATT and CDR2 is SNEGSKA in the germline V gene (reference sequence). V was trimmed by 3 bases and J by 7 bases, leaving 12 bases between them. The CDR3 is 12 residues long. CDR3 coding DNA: TGCAGTGCTAGTGGGCGGCCGTATGAAGCTTTCTTT. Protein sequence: CSASGRPYEAFF.

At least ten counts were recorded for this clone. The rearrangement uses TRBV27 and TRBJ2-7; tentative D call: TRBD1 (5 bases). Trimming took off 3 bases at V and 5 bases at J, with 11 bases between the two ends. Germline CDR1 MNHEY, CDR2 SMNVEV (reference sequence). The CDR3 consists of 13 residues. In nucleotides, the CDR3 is TGTGCCAGCAGTTTCACCCAGGGAAACGAGCAGTACTTC. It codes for CASSFTQGNEQYF.

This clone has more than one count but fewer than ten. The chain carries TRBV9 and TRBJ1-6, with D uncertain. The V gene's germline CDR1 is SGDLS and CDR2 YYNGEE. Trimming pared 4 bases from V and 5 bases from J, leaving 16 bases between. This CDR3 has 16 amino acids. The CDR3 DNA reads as TGTGCCAGCAGCCCTTCAGCGGGCAGGAATAATTCACCCCTCCACTTT. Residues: CASSPSAGRNNSPLHF.

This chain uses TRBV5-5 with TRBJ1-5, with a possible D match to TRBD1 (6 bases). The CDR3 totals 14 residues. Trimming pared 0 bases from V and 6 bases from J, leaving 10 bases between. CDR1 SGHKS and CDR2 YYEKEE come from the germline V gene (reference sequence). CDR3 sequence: CASSLGSRGQPQHF. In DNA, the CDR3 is TGTGCCAGCAGCTTGGGGTCCAGGGGTCAGCCCCAGCATTTT.

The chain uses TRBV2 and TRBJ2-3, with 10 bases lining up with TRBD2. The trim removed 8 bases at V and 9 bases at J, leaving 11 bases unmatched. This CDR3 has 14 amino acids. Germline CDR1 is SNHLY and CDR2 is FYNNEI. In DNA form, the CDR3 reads TGTGCCAGCGTCTTGCTAGCGGGAGTAGGAACGCAGTATTTT. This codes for CASVLLAGVGTQYF.

CDR3 in DNA: TGCGCCAGCAGCCCAGCACCGCCGGGAGGGATCAATGAGCAGTTCTTC. Amino acids: CASSPAPPGGINEQFF. The V and J genes are TRBV4-3 and TRBJ2-1, with 8 bases matching TRBD2. V trimming: 4 bases; J trimming: 6 bases; junction bases outside the gene matches: 11. Looked up from germline, CDR1 is LGHNA and CDR2 is YSLEER. This CDR3 has 16 residues.

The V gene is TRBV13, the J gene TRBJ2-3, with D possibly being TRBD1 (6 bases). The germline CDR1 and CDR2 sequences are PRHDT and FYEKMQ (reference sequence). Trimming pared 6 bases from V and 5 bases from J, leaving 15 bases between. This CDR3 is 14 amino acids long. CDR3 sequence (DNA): TGTGCCAGCAGACCAAGGACAGCTGGAGATACGCAGTATTTT. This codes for CASRPRTAGDTQYF.

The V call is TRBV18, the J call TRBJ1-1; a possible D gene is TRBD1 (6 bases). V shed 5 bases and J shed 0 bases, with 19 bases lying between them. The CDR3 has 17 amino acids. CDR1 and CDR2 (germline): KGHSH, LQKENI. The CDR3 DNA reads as TGTGCCAGCTCATCTACCCAACCCCAGGGGATGAACACTGAAGCTTTCTTT. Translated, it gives CASSSTQPQGMNTEAFF.

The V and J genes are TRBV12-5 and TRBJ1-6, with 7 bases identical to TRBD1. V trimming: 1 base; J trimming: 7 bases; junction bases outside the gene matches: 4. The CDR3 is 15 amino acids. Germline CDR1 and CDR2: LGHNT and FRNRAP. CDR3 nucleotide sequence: TGTGCTAGTGGTTTGGGCCAGGGACAGAATTCACCCCTCCACTTT. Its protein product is CASGLGQGQNSPLHF.

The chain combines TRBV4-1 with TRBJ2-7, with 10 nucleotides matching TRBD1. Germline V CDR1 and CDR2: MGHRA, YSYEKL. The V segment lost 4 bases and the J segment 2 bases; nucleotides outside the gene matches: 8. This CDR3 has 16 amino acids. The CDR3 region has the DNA TGCGCCAGCAGCCGCCTACCCGGGACAGGGGCCTACGAGCAGTACTTC. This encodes CASSRLPGTGAYEQYF.

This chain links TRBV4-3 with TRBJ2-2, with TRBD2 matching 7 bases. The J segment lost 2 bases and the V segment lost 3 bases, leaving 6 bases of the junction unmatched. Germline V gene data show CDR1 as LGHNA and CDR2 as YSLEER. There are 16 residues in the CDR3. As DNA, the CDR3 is TGCGCCAGCAGCCAGGCTAGCGGAGCTAACACCGGGGAGCTGTTTTTT. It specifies CASSQASGANTGELFF.

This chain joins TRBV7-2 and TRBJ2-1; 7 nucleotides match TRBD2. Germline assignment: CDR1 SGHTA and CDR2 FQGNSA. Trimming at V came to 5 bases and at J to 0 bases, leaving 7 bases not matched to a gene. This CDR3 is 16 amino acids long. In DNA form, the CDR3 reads TGTGCCAGCAGCCAAATCGGGGGGTTCTCCTACAATGAGCAGTTCTTC. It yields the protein CASSQIGGFSYNEQFF.

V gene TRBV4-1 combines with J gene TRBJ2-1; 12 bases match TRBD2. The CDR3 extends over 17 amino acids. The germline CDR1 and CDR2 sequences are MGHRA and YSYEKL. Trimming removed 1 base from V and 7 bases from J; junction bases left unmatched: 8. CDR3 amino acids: CASSQVVLAGGGNEQFF. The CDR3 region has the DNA TGCGCCAGCAGCCAAGTGGTCCTAGCGGGAGGGGGGAATGAGCAGTTCTTC.

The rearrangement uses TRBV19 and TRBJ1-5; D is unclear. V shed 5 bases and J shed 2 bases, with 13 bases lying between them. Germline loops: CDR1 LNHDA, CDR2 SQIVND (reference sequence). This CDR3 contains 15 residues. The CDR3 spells CASSLMDGGNQPQHF. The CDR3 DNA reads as TGTGCCAGTAGTTTAATGGACGGGGGCAATCAGCCCCAGCATTTT.

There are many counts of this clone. CDR3 bases: TGTGCCAGCAGTGAGGGGAGGGAGGTCAATGAGCAGTTCTTC. Encoded protein: CASSEGREVNEQFF. The J gene is TRBJ2-1, the V gene TRBV6-1; 7 bases align to TRBD2. The germline V gene has CDR1 MNHNS and CDR2 SASEGT. The CDR3 sequence is 14 residues long. The V and J ends lost 3 bases and 6 bases, in that order; junction bases with no gene match: 5.

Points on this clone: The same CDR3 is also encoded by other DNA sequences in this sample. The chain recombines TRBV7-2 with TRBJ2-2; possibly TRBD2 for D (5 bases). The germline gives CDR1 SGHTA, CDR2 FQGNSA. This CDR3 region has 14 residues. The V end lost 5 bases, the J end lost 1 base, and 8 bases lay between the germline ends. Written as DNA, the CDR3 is TGTGCCAGCAGCCCTGGACTGAACACCGGGGAGCTGTTTTTT. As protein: CASSPGLNTGELFF.